These 20 T cell receptor beta chains originate from one sample sequenced in a study of blood T cell repertoires in COVID-19. Libraries were prepared by immunoSEQ multiplex PCR; TCRdb keeps only in-frame clonotypes and omits some of them. The repertoire holds 100,000 to 150,000 clones, with approximately 81% as singletons. The material sequenced was peripheral blood. The origin of the receptors is a man aged 35 to 55 with active or convalescent COVID-19.

The V gene is TRBV5-1, the J gene TRBJ2-1; tentatively, D is TRBD2 (5 bases). Germline CDR1 and CDR2: SGHRS and YFSETQ. The CDR3 contains 15 residues. The V and J ends lost 5 bases and 0 bases respectively, with 12 bases between them. CDR3 in amino acids: CASRETISSYNEQFF. The CDR3 DNA reads TGCGCCAGCAGGGAGACTATAAGCTCCTACAATGAGCAGTTCTTC.

V is TRBV6-5 and J is TRBJ2-3; TRBD1 is a possible D gene (6 bases). The CDR3 consists of 14 residues. Looked up from germline, CDR1 is MNHEY and CDR2 is SVGAGI. Trimming shortened V by 6 bases and J by 3 bases, and 13 bases separated the two germline ends. The CDR3 DNA reads TGTGCCAGCAGGCGGACAGAAAGTACAGATACGCAGTATTTT. Translated: CASRRTESTDTQYF.

In this sample, this clone turned up many times. At the DNA level, this CDR3 is encoded by other sequences in the same sample as well. The V gene is TRBV6-2 or TRBV6-3, the J gene TRBJ1-5; 7 nucleotides align to TRBD1. CDR1 is MNHEY, CDR2 SVGEGT, per germline. This CDR3 has 15 residues. The V segment lost 4 bases and the J segment 2 bases; nucleotides outside the gene matches: 5. The CDR3 is CASSSGGFGNQPQHF. CDR3 DNA sequence: TGTGCCAGCAGTTCAGGGGGGTTCGGCAATCAGCCCCAGCATTTT.

CDR3 loop: CASSIPRVTGNTIYF. The CDR3 DNA follows: TGTGCCAGTAGTATCCCCAGGGTGACTGGAAACACCATATATTTT. The chain couples TRBV19 to TRBJ1-3; TRBD1 might be the D (5 bases). V lost 3 bases to trimming and J lost 2 bases, with 11 bases between them. Per germline, CDR1 LNHDA and CDR2 SQIVND (reference sequence). The CDR3 contains 15 residues.

The chain carries TRBV6-5 and TRBJ1-6, with a weak D call TRBD1 (5 bases). This CDR3 comprises 14 residues. Trimming removed 6 bases from V and 6 bases from J, with 12 bases in between. Per the germline V gene, CDR1 is MNHEY and CDR2 is SVGAGI. The CDR3 nucleotides are TGTGCCAGCAGCGATTCAGGGCTTAATTCACCCCTCCACTTT. It yields the protein CASSDSGLNSPLHF.

The sample holds a few counts of this clone. The rearrangement uses TRBV7-6 and TRBJ2-7; 12 bases align to TRBD2. The CDR3 totals 15 residues. V lost 5 bases to trimming and J lost 6 bases; unmatched junction nucleotides: 8. Looked up from germline, CDR1 is SGHVS and CDR2 is FNYEAQ. The chain's CDR3 is CASSPMTSGSSEQYF. The CDR3 nucleotides read TGTGCCAGCAGCCCCATGACTAGCGGGAGCTCCGAGCAGTACTTC.

V usage is TRBV28 and J usage is TRBJ1-2, with D uncertain. Trimming removed 6 bases from V and 1 base from J, with 9 bases in between. This CDR3 has 13 amino acids. The germline V gene encodes CDR1 MDHEN and CDR2 SYDVKM. This chain's CDR3 is CASREDLNYGYTF. The CDR3 nucleotides read TGTGCCAGCAGAGAGGATCTTAACTATGGCTACACCTTC.

This chain links TRBV5-1 with TRBJ2-1, with 9 bases matching TRBD2. The germline V gene encodes CDR1 SGHRS and CDR2 YFSETQ. The CDR3 runs to 16 residues. V lost 4 bases to trimming and J lost 6 bases; unmatched junction nucleotides: 11. CDR3 protein: CASSPIIAGARNEQFF. DNA for the CDR3: TGCGCCAGCAGCCCAATAATAGCGGGAGCACGCAATGAGCAGTTCTTC.

The J gene is TRBJ2-1, the V gene TRBV5-4; 8 positions agree with TRBD2. The trim removed 2 bases at V and 4 bases at J, leaving 2 bases unmatched. From germline, CDR1 is SGHNT and CDR2 YYREEE (reference sequence). The CDR3 has 14 amino acids. CDR3 residues: CASSLTSGYNEQFF. DNA for the CDR3: TGTGCCAGCAGCTTAACTAGCGGTTACAATGAGCAGTTCTTC.

The genes are TRBV4-1 and TRBJ1-3; D unclear. CDR3 size: 15 residues. The germline CDR1 and CDR2 sequences are MGHRA and YSYEKL. Trimming cost V 0 bases and J 3 bases, with 9 bases left between them. This chain's CDR3 is CASSQEGGHGNTIYF. DNA of the CDR3: TGCGCCAGCAGCCAAGAAGGAGGGCATGGAAACACCATATATTTT.

V and J are TRBV28 and TRBJ1-2; D is possibly TRBD1 (6 bases). CDR1 is MDHEN and CDR2 is SYDVKM in the germline V gene. The CDR3 loop spans 14 amino acids. V shed 3 bases and J shed 1 base, with 9 bases lying between them. This CDR3 reads CASSFSGVNYGYTF. The CDR3 DNA reads as TGTGCCAGCAGTTTTTCAGGGGTTAACTATGGCTACACCTTC.

V is TRBV9 and J is TRBJ2-7; the D gene is possibly TRBD1 (6 bases). V lost 4 bases and J 3 bases, leaving 14 bases between the germline ends. The CDR3 is 14 amino acids. Germline values: CDR1 SGDLS, CDR2 YYNGEE. CDR3 residues: CASSPADSGYEQYF. The CDR3, as DNA: TGTGCCAGCAGCCCTGCGGACAGCGGCTACGAGCAGTACTTC.

This chain links TRBV11-2 with TRBJ2-5; the D gene is possibly TRBD1 (6 bases). V lost 1 base to trimming and J lost 5 bases, with 11 bases between them. Per germline, CDR1 SGHAT and CDR2 FQNNGV. CDR3 length: 14 residues. This chain's CDR3 is CASSLAWGLETQYF. The CDR3 DNA sequence: TGTGCCAGCAGCTTAGCGTGGGGGCTCGAGACCCAGTACTTC.

The V gene is TRBV19, the J gene TRBJ1-5; no clear D. This CDR3 has 13 amino acids. Germline loops: CDR1 LNHDA, CDR2 SQIVND (reference sequence). Trimming stripped 3 bases from V and 7 bases from J, with 10 bases between. The DNA for the CDR3 is TGTGCCAGTAGTATCACCCAGTCCCAGCCCCAGCATTTT. Translating gives CASSITQSQPQHF.

This chain links TRBV10-3 with TRBJ1-2, with D possibly matching TRBD1 (6 bases). Deletions cut 5 bases from V and 8 bases from J, with 12 bases between. Germline CDR1 is ENHRY and CDR2 is SYGVKD. The CDR3 totals 12 residues. The CDR3 DNA sequence: TGTGCCATCAGTCTACAGGGCATCGGCTACACCTTC. This translates into CAISLQGIGYTF.

The CDR3 DNA reads as TGTGCCAGCGGGGGGACAGGGTCCTACGAGCAGTACTTC. As protein: CASGGTGSYEQYF. V usage is TRBV6-5 and J usage is TRBJ2-7, with 9 bases aligning to TRBD1. V trimming: 8 bases; J trimming: 1 base; junction bases outside the gene matches: 3. This CDR3 is 13 amino acids long. CDR1 and CDR2 from the germline V gene are MNHEY and SVGAGI.

This clone came up a few times. The rearrangement links TRBV10-2 to TRBJ2-1; 8 nucleotides line up with TRBD1. There are 12 residues in the CDR3. The trim removed 10 bases at V and 6 bases at J, leaving 5 bases unmatched. Germline CDR1 and CDR2: WSHSY and SAAADI. This CDR3 reads CATDRGRNEQFF. Written as DNA, the CDR3 is TGCGCCACAGACAGGGGTCGCAATGAGCAGTTCTTC.

The chain links TRBV2 to TRBJ2-7, with a tentative D call TRBD2 (6 bases). In germline, CDR1 is SNHLY, CDR2 FYNNEI. The CDR3 totals 14 residues. Trimming cost V 10 bases and J 1 base, with 17 bases left between them. CDR3 loop: CAKEGQGGSYEQYF. DNA for the CDR3: TGTGCCAAAGAGGGGCAGGGAGGATCCTACGAGCAGTACTTC. Variable domain in full (rest from reference TRBV2 and TRBJ2-7): EPEVTQTPSHQVTQMGQEVILRCVPISNHLYFYWYRQILGQKVEFLVSFYNNEISEKSEIFDDQFSVERPDGSNFTLKIRSTKLEDSAMYFCAKEGQGGSYEQYFGPGTRLTVT.

The rearrangement links TRBV7-6 to TRBJ2-2; 12 nucleotides line up with TRBD1. With V trimmed by 5 bases and J by 5 bases, 6 bases remained unmatched. CDR3 size: 16 residues. In germline, CDR1 is SGHVS, CDR2 FNYEAQ. The CDR3 protein is CASSPGTGGATGELFF. CDR3 DNA sequence: TGTGCCAGCAGCCCGGGGACAGGGGGCGCGACCGGGGAGCTGTTTTTT.

This clone was observed a few times. The rearrangement uses TRBV6-5 and TRBJ2-7; the match to TRBD1 covers 8 bases. The germline V gene encodes CDR1 MNHEY and CDR2 SVGAGI. The CDR3 sequence is 14 residues long. With 8 bases clipped from V and 6 bases from J, the junction kept 12 bases outside the gene matches. CDR3 region: CASGPGTGVREQYF. The CDR3 nucleotides are TGTGCCAGCGGTCCTGGGACAGGAGTTCGCGAGCAGTACTTC.